These 18 T cell receptor beta chains were all obtained from the same sample, sequenced in a study of T cells expressing NK-cell markers. TCRdb reprocessed the 5' RACE reads, with one entry per CDR3 protein and no DNA. Its table records hundreds of thousands of distinct CDR3 sequences. Sequencing used blood T cells: a sorted CD56 or NKG2C T cell subset, CD4+ or CD8+ T cells, or bulk PBMC T cells (not recorded which). These TCRs come from a man aged 18-30 years in good health.

The J gene is TRBJ2-1, the V gene TRBV18; TCRdb indicates TRBD2, and absent DNA this call remains unverified. CDR3 length: 14 residues. The germline CDR1 and CDR2 sequences are KGHSH and LQKENI. CDR3 amino acids: CASSPQTSDNEQFF.

The chain couples TRBV29-1 to TRBJ2-6. The CDR3 extends over 15 amino acids. Germline V gene sequence: CDR1 SQVTM, CDR2 ANQGSEA. The CDR3 protein is CSVEGKGTGANVLTF.

The rearrangement links TRBV6-2 or TRBV6-3 to TRBJ2-7; TCRdb reports TRBD2, a call that lacks DNA to check it against. The CDR3 runs to 14 residues. Germline CDR1 MNHEY, CDR2 SVGEGT. The chain's CDR3 is CAGPGLADNYEQYF.

The chain is built from TRBV18 and TRBJ1-4. The CDR3 spans 16 residues. Germline values: CDR1 KGHSH, CDR2 LQKENI. CDR3 residues: CASSPYSLATNEKLFF.

The chain carries TRBV7-2 and TRBJ2-5; TCRdb reports TRBD2, a call that lacks DNA to check it against. The CDR3 consists of 16 residues. Germline V gene data show CDR1 as SGHTA and CDR2 as FQGNSA. The CDR3 here is CASSLVGSGAQETQYF.

The chain links TRBV12-3 or TRBV12-4 to TRBJ2-2; TCRdb designates TRBD1, a call that cannot be tested without DNA. CDR3 length: 14 residues. This CDR3 reads CASQAGKNTGELFF.

The gene calls are TRBV24-1 and TRBJ2-2; TCRdb outputs TRBD1, but without DNA this stays unchecked. The CDR3 is 16 residues long. In germline, CDR1 is KGHDR, CDR2 SFDVKD. CDR3 protein: CATSKTGTTNTGELFF.

This rearrangement joins TRBV20-1 to TRBJ2-1; the D call of TRBD1 rests on TCRdb alone, since no DNA is present to check it. Germline CDR1 reads DFQATT; CDR2 reads SNEGSKA (reference sequence). The CDR3 contains 15 residues. The CDR3 loop is CSARVSPGQYNEQFF.

The genes are TRBV2 and TRBJ2-1; TCRdb's assignment of TRBD1 cannot be checked, as there is no DNA. The CDR3 contains 12 residues. The germline CDR1 and CDR2 sequences are SNHLY and FYNNEI. The CDR3 region is CASRQGGDEQFF.

The chain joins TRBV20-1 to TRBJ2-3; TCRdb picks TRBD2, but there is no DNA to check that call. CDR3 length: 20 residues. CDR1 DFQATT and CDR2 SNEGSKA come from the germline V gene (reference sequence). CDR3: CSARDWNSGRALFDADTQYF.

This chain uses TRBV12-3 or TRBV12-4 with TRBJ2-4. This CDR3 contains 13 residues. The CDR3 here is CASSLAGRNIQYF.

V gene TRBV7-2 combines with J gene TRBJ2-7. This CDR3 is 16 amino acids long. CDR1 and CDR2 from the germline V gene are SGHTA and FQGNSA. Here the CDR3 reads CASSLVKTLSSYEQYF.

This sequence joins TRBV11-2 and TRBJ2-5; TCRdb calls TRBD1, which cannot be checked without DNA. In germline, CDR1 is SGHAT, CDR2 FQNNGV. There are 16 residues in the CDR3. CDR3 region: CASSGHGQGNLETQYF.

V gene TRBV12-3 or TRBV12-4 combines with J gene TRBJ1-5. This CDR3 spans 13 amino acids. CDR3 sequence reads: CASGARSSQPQHF.

The chain uses TRBV5-6 and TRBJ2-2; TCRdb lists TRBD2, though no DNA is available to test this call. The CDR3 sequence is 16 residues long. CDR1 and CDR2 (germline): SGHDT, YYEEEE. The chain's CDR3 is CASSLGGLTNTGELFF.

The chain joins TRBV12-3 or TRBV12-4 to TRBJ2-1; TCRdb's D gene call, TRBD2, goes unchecked for lack of DNA. The CDR3 sequence is 17 residues long. The CDR3 sequence: CASSLLTSSGKINEQFF.

V and J are TRBV20-1 and TRBJ1-1; the TRBD1 assignment by TCRdb is unverifiable without DNA. The CDR3 spans 13 residues. Germline lookup yields CDR1 DFQATT and CDR2 SNEGSKA (reference sequence). The CDR3 reads CSAGDRGNPEAFF.

This sequence joins TRBV7-8 and TRBJ2-1; TCRdb returns TRBD2, unconfirmable since there is no DNA. Germline V gene lookup returns CDR1 SGHVS and CDR2 FQNEAQ. CDR3 length: 16 amino acids. The chain's CDR3 is CASSLASGVSYNEQFF.